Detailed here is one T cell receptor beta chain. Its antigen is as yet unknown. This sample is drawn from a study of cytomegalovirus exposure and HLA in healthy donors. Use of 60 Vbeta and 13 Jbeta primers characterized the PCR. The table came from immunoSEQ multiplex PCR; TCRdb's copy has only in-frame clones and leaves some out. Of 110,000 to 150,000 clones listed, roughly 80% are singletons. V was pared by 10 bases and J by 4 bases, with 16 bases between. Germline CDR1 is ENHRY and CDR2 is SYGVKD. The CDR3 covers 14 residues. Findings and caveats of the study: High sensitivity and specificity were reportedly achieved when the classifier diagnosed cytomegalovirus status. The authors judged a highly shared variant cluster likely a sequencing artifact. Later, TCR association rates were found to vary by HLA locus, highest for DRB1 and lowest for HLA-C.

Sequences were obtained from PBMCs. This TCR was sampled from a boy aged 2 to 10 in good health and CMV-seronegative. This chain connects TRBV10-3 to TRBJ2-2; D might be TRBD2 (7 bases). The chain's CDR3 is CATLAGGRTGELFF. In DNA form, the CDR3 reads TGTGCCACCCTTGCCGGGGGGCGCACCGGGGAGCTGTTTTTT.